A single sample gave rise to the 26 T cell receptor beta chains below, sequenced in a study of T cell repertoires in cytomegalovirus infection. Each CDR3 protein gets one entry after TCRdb re-called the reads with MiXCR. Of some 300,000 distinct CDR3 sequences detected, 9.6% appear once; the ten largest clones hold around 2.4%. Sequenced material: PBMCs. The receptors originated from a human donor in good health (CMV status not recorded). Some clones in this sample may be carry-over from other donors' samples.

This clonotype has a count of ten or more. The rearrangement links TRBV11-3 to TRBJ2-5; possible D gene TRBD2, 7 bases. Trimming left V 5 bases short and J 1 base short, with 11 bases between. The length of the CDR3 is 14 residues. Germline CDR1 SGHNT, CDR2 YENEEA. CDR3 region: CASSGGGSQETQYF. In DNA, the CDR3 is TGTGCCAGCAGCGGGGGGGGCAGCCAAGAGACCCAGTACTTC.

This chain connects TRBV15 to TRBJ1-5, with D perhaps TRBD1 (5 bases). The V and J ends lost 4 bases and 5 bases respectively, with 12 bases between them. The CDR3 runs to 14 residues. Germline assignment: CDR1 LNHNV and CDR2 YYDKDF (reference sequence). This CDR3 is CATSNPGGDQPQHF. CDR3 nucleotides: TGTGCCACCAGCAACCCGGGGGGGGATCAGCCCCAGCATTTT.

The rearrangement uses TRBV20-1 and TRBJ2-5, with D possibly being TRBD2 (6 bases). The V end lost 1 base, the J end lost 2 bases, and 14 bases lay between the germline ends. CDR3 size: 15 residues. CDR1 and CDR2 (germline): DFQATT, SNEGSKA (reference sequence). As DNA, the CDR3 is TGCAGTGCTAGAGTGGGACTTTCCCCACAAGAGACCCAGTACTTC. Translating it yields CSARVGLSPQETQYF.

J is TRBJ2-1 and V is TRBV7-9; D is ambiguous. Germline V lookup: CDR1 SEHNR, CDR2 FQNEAQ (reference sequence). The CDR3 covers 12 residues. V was trimmed by 1 base and J by 9 bases, leaving 7 bases between them. This CDR3 is CASSLEAGEQFF. The CDR3 DNA is TGTGCCAGCAGCTTAGAGGCAGGTGAGCAGTTCTTC.

This clonotype was detected many times. This chain links TRBV7-9 with TRBJ1-5; no reliable D call. Trimming cost V 4 bases and J 0 bases, with 4 bases left between them. The germline gives CDR1 SEHNR, CDR2 FQNEAQ (reference sequence). This CDR3 comprises 13 residues. In nucleotides, the CDR3 is TGTGCCAGCAGCTCCTATAGCAATCAGCCCCAGCATTTT. This sequence encodes CASSSYSNQPQHF.

This clonotype was found many times. This rearrangement joins TRBV5-6 to TRBJ2-3; unclear D gene. Between the trimmed V and J ends, which lost 1 base and 2 bases, there was a span of 11 bases. The CDR3 consists of 15 residues. Germline values: CDR1 SGHDT, CDR2 YYEEEE. The CDR3 sequence is CASSLRISDTDTQYF. The CDR3 nucleotides are TGTGCCAGCAGCTTGCGGATTTCGGACACAGATACGCAGTATTTT.

This chain uses TRBV7-2 with TRBJ2-5, with 11 bases identical to TRBD2. CDR1 and CDR2 from the germline V gene are SGHTA and FQGNSA. Trimming took 2 bases from V and 5 from J; bases not matched to a gene: 7. The CDR3 has 16 residues. The CDR3, as DNA: TGTGCCAGCAGCTTATTTAGCGGGAGGGCCGGTGAGACCCAGTACTTC. Protein: CASSLFSGRAGETQYF.

There are many counts of this clonotype. The CDR3 nucleotides read TGTGCCAGCAGTTTTCCCCACGGGACAGTGTATAGCAATCAGCCCCAGCATTTT. Its translation is CASSFPHGTVYSNQPQHF. V gene TRBV28 combines with J gene TRBJ1-5; 7 bases line up with TRBD1. V shed 3 bases and J 0 bases; nucleotides not matched to a gene: 11. The CDR3 is made up of 18 amino acids. Germline V gene sequence: CDR1 MDHEN, CDR2 SYDVKM.

This clonotype was counted many times. The chain couples TRBV7-9 to TRBJ2-3, with D tentatively TRBD1 or TRBD2 (5 bases each). Germline CDR1 and CDR2: SEHNR and FQNEAQ (reference sequence). The CDR3 spans 14 residues. The ends were cut back, 7 bases at V and 2 bases at J, with 13 bases in the middle. CDR3 sequence reads: CASNSRDPTDTQYF. Here the CDR3 DNA reads TGTGCCAGCAACTCTAGGGACCCCACAGATACGCAGTATTTT.

This clonotype was recorded a few times. This chain links TRBV28 with TRBJ1-5; 7 nucleotides agree with TRBD1. V dropped 7 bases and J dropped 7; count of bases not matched to a gene: 10. Germline CDR1 reads MDHEN; CDR2 reads SYDVKM. CDR3 length equals 14 residues. In DNA form, the CDR3 reads TGTGCCAGCATCCAGGGGGGGTCAGGGCAGCCCCAGCATTTT. Translating it yields CASIQGGSGQPQHF.

Many counts were recorded for this clonotype. This chain uses TRBV29-1 with TRBJ1-1; TRBD1 might be the D (5 bases). Trimming left V 4 bases short and J 0 bases short, with 15 bases between. The V gene's germline CDR1 is SQVTM and CDR2 ANQGSEA. This CDR3 contains 15 residues. The CDR3 nucleotides are TGCAGCGTTGTGGGACCAAGTGGGCTGAACACTGAAGCTTTCTTT. Translated: CSVVGPSGLNTEAFF.

J is TRBJ2-1 and V is TRBV5-1, with 8 positions matching TRBD2. This CDR3 has 17 residues. J gave up 4 bases and V 4 bases, and 13 bases lay outside the gene matches. Per germline, CDR1 SGHRS and CDR2 YFSETQ. The CDR3 loop reads CASSPGGTSGGYNEQFF. The CDR3 bases are TGCGCCAGCAGCCCCGGTGGTACCAGCGGGGGATACAATGAGCAGTTCTTC.

This clonotype was seen many times. CDR3 nucleotide sequence: TGTGCCAGCAGCTTAACAGGGAAGGGCTACACCTTC. Translating gives CASSLTGKGYTF. This chain connects TRBV7-2 to TRBJ1-2; D may be TRBD1 (6 bases). Germline CDR1 reads SGHTA; CDR2 reads FQGNSA. CDR3 length: 12 amino acids. Trimming cost V 2 bases and J 8 bases, with 9 bases left between them.

This chain uses TRBV14 with TRBJ1-3, with D uncertain. Trimming shortened V by 6 bases and J by 0 bases, and 9 bases separated the two germline ends. This CDR3 contains 14 residues. Germline V gives CDR1 SGHDN, CDR2 FVKESK. CDR3 sequence: CASRPSLSGNTIYF. CDR3 DNA sequence: TGTGCCAGCAGGCCCTCTCTCTCTGGAAACACCATATATTTT.

This clonotype was detected ten times or more. The chain couples TRBV7-2 to TRBJ2-5, with D perhaps matching TRBD1 or TRBD2 (6 bases each). Trimming left V 5 bases short and J 4 bases short, with 14 bases between. Germline V gene lookup returns CDR1 SGHTA and CDR2 FQGNSA. CDR3 length: 14 residues. The CDR3 DNA is TGTGCCAGCAGCCCCGGGGGCAGGGGAGAGACCCAGTACTTC. As protein: CASSPGGRGETQYF. The entire variable domain, with the rest obtained from reference TRBV7-2 and TRBJ2-5, is as follows: GAGVSQSPSNKVTEKGKDVELRCDPISGHTALYWYRQSLGQGLEFLIYFQGNSAPDKSGLPSDRFSAERTGGSVSTLTIQRTQQEDSAVYLCASSPGGRGETQYFGPGTRLLVL.

Many counts were recorded for this clonotype. This sequence joins TRBV25-1 and TRBJ1-5; a weak D match, TRBD1 (6 bases). Germline loops: CDR1 MGHDK, CDR2 SYGVNS. V lost 2 bases to trimming and J lost 5 bases, with 13 bases between them. The CDR3 covers 15 residues. CDR3 sequence: CASSEAQGFDQPQHF. The CDR3 nucleotides are TGTGCCAGCAGTGAAGCACAGGGCTTCGATCAGCCCCAGCATTTT. Variable domain in full (rest from reference TRBV25-1 and TRBJ1-5): EADIYQTPRYLVIGTGKKITLECSQTMGHDKMYWYQQDPGMELHLIHYSYGVNSTEKGDLSSESTVSRIRTEHFPLTLESARPSHTSQYLCASSEAQGFDQPQHFGDGTRLSIL.

This chain joins TRBV10-3 and TRBJ2-7, with 9 bases lining up with TRBD1. V lost 11 bases to trimming and J lost 0 bases; unmatched junction nucleotides: 8. Germline CDR1 ENHRY, CDR2 SYGVKD. CDR3 length: 14 residues. CDR3 sequence: CAVLRQGDSYEQYF. DNA for the CDR3: TGTGCCGTCCTTCGACAGGGGGACTCCTACGAGCAGTACTTC.

This clonotype has a handful of counts. The J gene is TRBJ2-2, the V gene TRBV29-1; TRBD2 aligns across 10 bases. There are 17 residues in the CDR3. Germline lookup yields CDR1 SQVTM and CDR2 ANQGSEA. Trimming cost V 0 bases and J 6 bases; bases outside gene matches: 10. CDR3 sequence reads: CSVEDQTLAGVAGELFF. The CDR3 DNA is TGCAGCGTTGAAGATCAGACGCTAGCGGGGGTCGCCGGGGAGCTGTTTTTT.

The chain links TRBV7-6 to TRBJ2-2; 10 bases fit TRBD2. The germline V gene encodes CDR1 SGHVS and CDR2 FNYEAQ. V lost 6 bases and J lost 3; bases outside the gene matches: 7. This CDR3 contains 16 residues. The CDR3 protein is CASRPSGGADTGELFF. DNA of the CDR3: TGTGCCAGCAGACCCAGCGGGGGGGCCGACACCGGGGAGCTGTTTTTT.

In DNA, the CDR3 is TGTGCCAGCAGTCCCTTCCAGGCGGGCTTCACAGATACGCAGTATTTT. This sequence encodes CASSPFQAGFTDTQYF. V is TRBV2 and J is TRBJ2-3; TRBD2 is a possible D gene (5 bases). CDR3 length: 16 residues. The germline V and J ends were trimmed by 5 bases and 2 bases, with 17 bases remaining between them. Germline V lookup: CDR1 SNHLY, CDR2 FYNNEI.

This clonotype was seen a handful of times. This rearrangement joins TRBV20-1 to TRBJ1-1; D is ambiguous. The CDR3 has 15 amino acids. CDR1 and CDR2 from the germline V gene are DFQATT and SNEGSKA (reference sequence). V lost 4 bases and J 1 base, leaving 16 bases between the germline ends. For the CDR3, the DNA is TGCAGTGCTACCCCCCCACGGCCGGGGAACACTGAAGCTTTCTTT. It is translated as CSATPPRPGNTEAFF.

This CDR3 reads CASSYGQNQPQHF. The CDR3 DNA follows: TGTGCCAGCAGTTACGGCCAGAATCAGCCCCAGCATTTT. This chain connects TRBV6-5 to TRBJ1-5; D not certain. CDR3 length: 13 residues. Between the trimmed V and J ends, which lost 2 bases and 4 bases, there was a span of 6 bases. Germline V gene lookup returns CDR1 MNHEY and CDR2 SVGAGI.

This clonotype has at least ten counts. The CDR3 sequence is CASSSRTIPTGELFF. The CDR3 DNA is TGCGCCAGCAGCTCCCGGACTATCCCCACCGGGGAGCTGTTTTTT. The rearrangement uses TRBV4-1 and TRBJ2-2, with D possibly matching TRBD2 (6 bases). Germline-derived CDR1 and CDR2 are MGHRA and YSYEKL. V dropped 5 bases and J dropped 4 bases, with 14 bases sitting between them. This CDR3 comprises 15 residues.

This clonotype appeared a few times. The rearrangement uses TRBV20-1 and TRBJ1-1; a possible D gene is TRBD1 (5 bases). Trimming removed 7 bases from V and 0 bases from J, with 15 bases in between. The CDR3 runs 14 residues. Germline values: CDR1 DFQATT, CDR2 SNEGSKA (reference sequence). The CDR3 DNA follows: TGCAGTGGTATGCCGGGACGGTTGAACACTGAAGCTTTCTTT. Protein sequence: CSGMPGRLNTEAFF.

J is TRBJ2-5 and V is TRBV7-9, with D possibly TRBD2 on 6 matching bases. The CDR3 is 14 residues long. Between the trimmed V and J ends, which lost 4 bases and 4 bases, there was a span of 13 bases. From germline, CDR1 is SEHNR and CDR2 FQNEAQ (reference sequence). CDR3 coding DNA: TGTGCCAGCAGCTCCACGGGGGACGTAGAGACCCAGTACTTC. Its protein is CASSSTGDVETQYF. Supplemented by reference TRBV7-9 and TRBJ2-5, the full variable domain reads DTGVSQNPRHKITKRGQNVTFRCDPISEHNRLYWYRQTLGQGPEFLTYFQNEAQLEKSRLLSDRFSAERPKGSFSTLEIQRTEQGDSAMYLCASSSTGDVETQYFGPGTRLLVL.

Turning to this clonotype: One junction end does not reproduce the germline sequence, and a read error may be involved. The rearrangement uses TRBV20-1 and TRBJ1-2; D is perhaps TRBD1 (6 bases). Looked up from germline, CDR1 is DFQATT and CDR2 is SNEGSKA (reference sequence). This CDR3 comprises 11 residues. The CDR3 sequence is CSAITRPGHSF. The CDR3 nucleotides are TGCAGTGCTATCACGAGGCCGGGACACTCCTTC.